This T cell receptor beta chain was sequenced during a study of OX40 agonist ivuxolimab in advanced cancers. Study background: The patients got ivuxolimab, which is an agonistic anti-OX40 (CD134) antibody.

Whole-study results and caveats: Fewer expanded clones were found on average in CD4+ than in CD8+ T cells.

Worth noting for this clone: Its antigen is still unknown.

Some clones are missing from TCRdb's copy, which holds only in-frame ones; the method was immunoSEQ multiplex PCR. This table has about 51,000 clones, 85% to 90% appearing once. Germline CDR1 is SGHRS and CDR2 is YFSETQ. There are 12 residues in the CDR3. Trimming stripped 3 bases from V and 3 bases from J, with 5 bases between. The chain is built from TRBV5-1 and TRBJ2-3; D call uncertain. This receptor was obtained from an adult with an advanced solid tumor such as melanoma, head and neck, liver or kidney cancer. The specimen was CD4+ or CD8+ T cells sorted from blood, collected in a trial of the OX40 agonist ivuxolimab. In DNA form, the CDR3 reads TGCGCCAGCAGCTCCTCAACAGATACGCAGTATTTT. Translating gives CASSSSTDTQYF. Together with reference TRBV5-1 and TRBJ2-3, the CDR3 gives the full variable domain: KAGVTQTPRYLIKTRGQQVTLSCSPISGHRSVSWYQQTPGQGLQFLFEYFSETQRNKGNFPGRFSGRQFSNSRSEMNVSTLELGDSALYLCASSSSTDTQYFGPGTRLTVL.